What follows are 11 T cell receptor beta chains derived from one specimen sequenced in a study of identifying expanded T cells in peripheral blood. Measured with immunoSEQ multiplex PCR; TCRdb has only the in-frame clones, and not every one. The data show some 77,000 clones, 88% seen once. The specimen sequenced was blood. Receptor source: a person aged 18 to 70 in good health.

Here the CDR3 reads CASSSGQGEAFF. DNA of the CDR3: TGCGCCAGCAGCTCCGGACAGGGTGAAGCTTTCTTT. The chain uses TRBV5-1 and TRBJ1-1; 8 bases are a match to TRBD1. Germline trimming cut 3 bases from V and 7 bases from J; bases unmatched to any gene: 2. This CDR3 is 12 amino acids long. The V gene's germline CDR1 is SGHRS and CDR2 YFSETQ.

The CDR3 region is CATTLAGGQADTQYF. The CDR3 region has the DNA TGTGCCACCACTTTAGCGGGGGGGCAGGCAGATACGCAGTATTTT. The chain uses TRBV19 and TRBJ2-3; 11 positions match TRBD2. This CDR3 has 15 amino acids. Germline V gene data show CDR1 as LNHDA and CDR2 as SQIVND (reference sequence). The junction had 10 bases not matched to a gene; V was cut back by 10 bases and J by 4 bases.

The chain links TRBV25-1 to TRBJ2-1; D gene ambiguous. Germline assignment: CDR1 MGHDK and CDR2 SYGVNS. The CDR3 loop spans 16 amino acids. V was shortened by 1 base and J by 10 bases, with 20 bases between the two germline ends. The CDR3 DNA reads as TGTGCCAGCAGTGAATCGGTGGGCGCCGTTGGTGGGGAGCAGTTCTTC. Amino acids: CASSESVGAVGGEQFF.

The chain employs TRBV7-6 and TRBJ1-2; D gene ambiguous. The CDR3 is 11 residues long. The V gene's germline CDR1 is SGHVS and CDR2 FNYEAQ. Between the trimmed V and J ends, which lost 5 bases and 3 bases, there was a span of 4 bases. In DNA, the CDR3 is TGTGCCAGCAGCCGCGACTATGGCTACACCTTC. Its protein product is CASSRDYGYTF.

The J gene is TRBJ1-5, the V gene TRBV19; perhaps TRBD1 as D (5 bases). Trimming left V 3 bases short and J 5 bases short, with 11 bases between. This CDR3 comprises 14 residues. Germline V lookup: CDR1 LNHDA, CDR2 SQIVND (reference sequence). In DNA form, the CDR3 reads TGTGCCAGTAGTATCAGGGCTTGGGATCAGCCCCAGCATTTT. Amino acid sequence: CASSIRAWDQPQHF.

This rearrangement joins TRBV13 to TRBJ1-6; TRBD1 matches at 9 bases. Germline V gene sequence: CDR1 PRHDT, CDR2 FYEKMQ (reference sequence). V lost 5 bases, J lost 9 bases, and 11 bases stayed unmatched. The CDR3 is 16 residues long. CDR3 bases: TGTGCCAGCAGCACCGCCCGACAGGGGGACAGTTCACCCCTCCACTTT. This sequence encodes CASSTARQGDSSPLHF.

This clone was seen a single time. The chain is built from TRBV18 and TRBJ1-5, with D unresolved. Germline CDR1 and CDR2: KGHSH and LQKENI. The V gene lost 2 bases and the J gene lost 2 bases, with 10 bases spanning the gap. The CDR3 extends over 15 amino acids. CDR3 sequence reads: CASSPGSDGNQPQHF. CDR3 DNA sequence: TGTGCCAGCTCACCAGGCTCTGACGGCAATCAGCCCCAGCATTTT.

The chain recombines TRBV7-8 with TRBJ1-4; D perhaps matches TRBD1 (6 bases). Germline V gene lookup returns CDR1 SGHVS and CDR2 FQNEAQ. Trimming left V 0 bases short and J 4 bases short, with 15 bases between. The CDR3 is 17 residues long. The CDR3 nucleotides are TGTGCCAGCAGCTTAGCGCAAATCTCCAGGGGTAATGAAAAACTGTTTTTT. This translates into CASSLAQISRGNEKLFF.

This chain connects TRBV5-6 to TRBJ2-7; D is perhaps TRBD1 (6 bases). Germline loops: CDR1 SGHDT, CDR2 YYEEEE. V lost 3 bases and J 0 bases, leaving 10 bases between the germline ends. The CDR3 sequence is 14 residues long. The CDR3 region is CASSWGQSSYEQYF. The CDR3 nucleotides read TGTGCCAGCAGCTGGGGACAAAGCTCCTACGAGCAGTACTTC.

The V and J genes are TRBV7-2 and TRBJ2-1; possible D gene TRBD2, 5 bases. The CDR3 totals 14 residues. The V end lost 2 bases, the J end lost 8 bases, and 13 bases lay between the germline ends. The germline CDR1 and CDR2 sequences are SGHTA and FQGNSA. The CDR3 DNA reads TGTGCCAGCAGCTTACAGGAGGACTCTCATGAGCAGTTCTTC. This sequence encodes CASSLQEDSHEQFF.

The chain uses TRBV5-1 and TRBJ2-7; D is ambiguous. V was trimmed by 0 bases and J by 4 bases, leaving 8 bases between them. There are 13 residues in the CDR3. The germline gives CDR1 SGHRS, CDR2 YFSETQ. The CDR3 spells CASSLESGYEQYF. For the CDR3, the DNA is TGCGCCAGCAGCTTGGAGTCCGGGTACGAGCAGTACTTC.